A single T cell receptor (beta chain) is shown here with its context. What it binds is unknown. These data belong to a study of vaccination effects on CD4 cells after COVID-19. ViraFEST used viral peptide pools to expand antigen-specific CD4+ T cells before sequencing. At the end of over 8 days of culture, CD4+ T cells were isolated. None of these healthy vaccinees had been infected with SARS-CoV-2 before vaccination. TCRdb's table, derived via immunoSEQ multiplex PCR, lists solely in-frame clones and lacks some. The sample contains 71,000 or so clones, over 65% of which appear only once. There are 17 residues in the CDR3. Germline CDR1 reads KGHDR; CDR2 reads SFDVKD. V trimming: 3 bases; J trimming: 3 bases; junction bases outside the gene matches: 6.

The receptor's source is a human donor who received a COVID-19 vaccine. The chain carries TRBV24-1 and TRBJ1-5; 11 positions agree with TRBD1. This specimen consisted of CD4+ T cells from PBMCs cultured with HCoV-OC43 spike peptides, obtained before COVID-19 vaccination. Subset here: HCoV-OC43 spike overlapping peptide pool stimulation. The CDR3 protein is CATSDARTGGFNQPQHF. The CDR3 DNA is TGTGCCACCAGTGATGCGAGGACAGGGGGCTTCAATCAGCCCCAGCATTTT.